One T cell receptor (beta chain) is described in this entry. Its antigen is as yet unknown. Use of 60 Vbeta and 13 Jbeta primers characterized the PCR. TCRdb's table, derived via immunoSEQ multiplex PCR, lists solely in-frame clones and lacks some. Of about 280,000 clones in the sample, around 90% were seen once. The record originates from a study of cytomegalovirus exposure and HLA in healthy donors. Study overall: An early release of data contained about 85 million unique TCRs, which came from HLA-typed donors.

Study outcomes and limitations: Among immune exposure information, only CMV serostatus was available.

The CDR3 sequence is 14 residues long. CDR1 is MNHNY and CDR2 is SVGAGI in the germline V gene (reference sequence). Trimming left V 2 bases short and J 5 bases short, with 13 bases between. Sequencing input: PBMCs. The sequence came from a young woman in good health and CMV-seronegative. The gene calls are TRBV6-6 and TRBJ2-7, with D possibly being TRBD1 (6 bases). CDR3 sequence reads: CASSYTLQGDEQYF. CDR3 nucleotides: TGTGCCAGCAGTTACACACTACAGGGTGACGAGCAGTACTTC.